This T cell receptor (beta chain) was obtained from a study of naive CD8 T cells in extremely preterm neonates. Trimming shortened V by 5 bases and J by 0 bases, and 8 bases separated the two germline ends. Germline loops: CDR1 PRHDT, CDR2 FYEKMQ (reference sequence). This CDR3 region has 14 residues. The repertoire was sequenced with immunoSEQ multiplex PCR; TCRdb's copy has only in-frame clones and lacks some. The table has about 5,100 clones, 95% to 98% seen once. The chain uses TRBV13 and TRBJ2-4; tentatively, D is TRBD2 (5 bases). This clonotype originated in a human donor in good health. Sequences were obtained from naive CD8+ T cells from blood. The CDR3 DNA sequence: TGTGCCAGCAGCCCGGGGAAAGCCAAAAACATTCAGTACTTC. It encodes CASSPGKAKNIQYF.